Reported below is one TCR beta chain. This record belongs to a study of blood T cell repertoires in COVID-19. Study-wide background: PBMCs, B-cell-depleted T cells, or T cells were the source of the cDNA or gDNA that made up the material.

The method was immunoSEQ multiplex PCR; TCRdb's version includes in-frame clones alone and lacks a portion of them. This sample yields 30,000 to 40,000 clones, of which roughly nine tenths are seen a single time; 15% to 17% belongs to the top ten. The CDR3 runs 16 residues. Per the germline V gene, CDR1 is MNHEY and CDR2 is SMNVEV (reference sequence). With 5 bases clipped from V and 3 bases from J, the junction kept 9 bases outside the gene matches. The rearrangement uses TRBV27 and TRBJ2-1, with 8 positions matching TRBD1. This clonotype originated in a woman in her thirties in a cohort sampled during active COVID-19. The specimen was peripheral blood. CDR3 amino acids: CASSDPGTGYYNEQFF. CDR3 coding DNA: TGTGCCAGCAGTGATCCCGGGACAGGATACTACAATGAGCAGTTCTTC.